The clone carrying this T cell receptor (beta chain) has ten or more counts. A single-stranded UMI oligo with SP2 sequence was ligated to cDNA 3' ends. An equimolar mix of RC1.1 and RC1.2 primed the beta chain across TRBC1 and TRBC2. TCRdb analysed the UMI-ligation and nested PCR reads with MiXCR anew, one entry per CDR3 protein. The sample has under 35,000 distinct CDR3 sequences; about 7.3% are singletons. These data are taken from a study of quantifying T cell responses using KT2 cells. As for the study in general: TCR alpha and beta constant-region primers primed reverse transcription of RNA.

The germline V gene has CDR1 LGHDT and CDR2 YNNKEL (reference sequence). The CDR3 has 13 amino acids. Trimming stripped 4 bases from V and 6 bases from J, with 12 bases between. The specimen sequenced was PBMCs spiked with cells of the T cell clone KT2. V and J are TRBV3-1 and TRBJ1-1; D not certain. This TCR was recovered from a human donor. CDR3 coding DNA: TGTGCCAGCAGCCCCTACAGAGGCCCTGAAGCTTTCTTT. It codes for CASSPYRGPEAFF.